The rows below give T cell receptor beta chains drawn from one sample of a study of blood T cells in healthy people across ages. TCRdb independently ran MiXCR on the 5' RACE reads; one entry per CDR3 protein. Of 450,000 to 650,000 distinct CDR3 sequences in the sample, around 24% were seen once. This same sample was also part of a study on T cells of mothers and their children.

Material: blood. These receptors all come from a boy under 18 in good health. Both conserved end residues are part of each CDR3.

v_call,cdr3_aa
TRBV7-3,CASSLNGGENSPLHF
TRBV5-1,CASSPTGADEQYF
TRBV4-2,CASSQEYPRQNTGELFF
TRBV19,CASSIGGGTYNEQFF
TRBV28,CASSFARGQETQYF
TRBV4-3,CASSDRVGETQYF
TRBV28,CASSYRASSYNEQFF
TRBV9,CASSDHRDRGPNIQYF
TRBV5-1,CASSLTTGTNTQAFF
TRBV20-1,CSASDTDEKLFF
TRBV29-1,CSVEGGDYEQYF
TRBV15,CATSGDGLGYEQYF
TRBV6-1,CASTTSYFGTGKDTGELFF
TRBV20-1,CSARQWFWDRGPESNEKLFF
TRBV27,CASSQGLAGFTDTQYF